These 21 T cell receptor beta chains came from one sample sequenced in a study of T cell changes during pregnancy in multiple sclerosis. The data were produced by immunoSEQ multiplex PCR, yet TCRdb's version contains in-frame clones alone and is incomplete. The sample lists tens of thousands of clones; approximately 92% were seen once. This material consisted of peripheral blood, taken in the third trimester of pregnancy. The origin of the receptors is a female donor in good health, enrolled as a control in a pregnancy study.

The rearrangement links TRBV4-3 to TRBJ1-6, with 7 bases matching TRBD1. CDR3 length: 13 residues. Trimming took 3 bases from V and 10 from J; bases not matched to a gene: 3. Germline assignment: CDR1 LGHNA and CDR2 YSLEER. The CDR3, as DNA: TGCGCCAGCAGCCAGGGGACAGCCTCACCCCTCCACTTT. Translating it yields CASSQGTASPLHF.

This clone was picked up one time. The J gene is TRBJ2-3, the V gene TRBV6-5, with TRBD1 matching over 7 bases. With 4 bases clipped from V and 3 bases from J, the junction kept 4 bases outside the gene matches. CDR1 and CDR2 (germline): MNHEY, SVGAGI. This CDR3 has 14 amino acids. The chain's CDR3 is CASSSRQGTDTQYF. The CDR3, as DNA: TGTGCCAGCAGTTCGCGACAGGGTACAGATACGCAGTATTTT.

V and J are TRBV4-3 and TRBJ2-1; TRBD2 matches 12 bases. Trimming at V came to 8 bases and at J to 9 bases, leaving 8 bases not matched to a gene. This CDR3 region has 14 residues. Per germline, CDR1 LGHNA and CDR2 YSLEER. DNA of the CDR3: TGCGCCAGCTCGCGACTAGCGGGAGTGCGTGAGCAGTTCTTC. Its protein product is CASSRLAGVREQFF.

The chain links TRBV10-2 to TRBJ2-2, with 7 bases aligning to TRBD2. The CDR3 contains 19 residues. Germline CDR1 and CDR2: WSHSY and SAAADI. The junction had 20 bases not matched to a gene; V was cut back by 6 bases and J by 4 bases. Here the CDR3 DNA reads TGCGCCAGCAGAGACATCCCTCCTCCTCTAGCGGCGGGCACCGGGGAGCTGTTTTTT. This encodes CASRDIPPPLAAGTGELFF.

The J gene is TRBJ2-7, the V gene TRBV10-3; possibly TRBD2 for D (7 bases). This CDR3 contains 15 residues. V gave up 0 bases and J gave up 5 bases, with 14 bases separating them. Germline assignment: CDR1 ENHRY and CDR2 SYGVKD. CDR3 loop: CAISESEGGLNEQYF. In DNA form, the CDR3 reads TGTGCCATCAGTGAGTCTGAGGGGGGGCTTAACGAGCAGTACTTC.

V gene TRBV30 combines with J gene TRBJ2-3; tentative D call: TRBD2 (6 bases). Looked up from germline, CDR1 is GTSNPN and CDR2 is SVGIG (reference sequence). V gave up 5 bases and J gave up 2 bases, with 17 bases separating them. The CDR3 loop spans 15 amino acids. The CDR3, as DNA: TGTGCCTGGGGCCGCTCGCGGACTAACACAGATACGCAGTATTTT. As protein: CAWGRSRTNTDTQYF.

The chain employs TRBV7-2 and TRBJ2-5; a weak D match, TRBD2 (5 bases). Germline CDR1 is SGHTA and CDR2 is FQGNSA. V lost 1 base, J lost 6 bases, and 9 bases lay in between. This CDR3 is 13 amino acids long. CDR3 sequence reads: CASSLDEGQTQYF. The CDR3 DNA reads TGTGCCAGCAGCTTAGACGAGGGCCAGACCCAGTACTTC.

This clone was detected once. The J gene is TRBJ1-6, the V gene TRBV27, with 8 bases aligning to TRBD1. CDR1 and CDR2 (germline): MNHEY, SMNVEV (reference sequence). The CDR3 length is 15 residues. Trimming at V came to 6 bases and at J to 3 bases, leaving 4 bases not matched to a gene. In nucleotides, the CDR3 is TGTGCCAGCAGAACGGACAGGGTCTATAATTCACCCCTCCACTTT. This translates into CASRTDRVYNSPLHF.

This chain connects TRBV7-9 to TRBJ2-1; TRBD2 aligns across 7 bases. Germline assignment: CDR1 SEHNR and CDR2 FQNEAQ (reference sequence). The CDR3 extends over 17 amino acids. Trimming removed 0 bases from V and 1 base from J; junction bases left unmatched: 6. The chain's CDR3 is CASSLAGGSSSYNEQFF. Written as DNA, the CDR3 is TGTGCCAGCAGCTTAGCGGGCGGGAGTTCGTCCTACAATGAGCAGTTCTTC.

This chain joins TRBV10-3 and TRBJ1-4; D might be TRBD1 (6 bases). V shed 10 bases and J shed 4 bases, with 16 bases lying between them. CDR1 ENHRY and CDR2 SYGVKD come from the germline V gene. This CDR3 comprises 14 residues. CDR3: CATGRGGSNEKLFF. CDR3 DNA sequence: TGTGCCACCGGCCGAGGGGGAAGTAATGAAAAACTGTTTTTT.

This chain uses TRBV4-1 with TRBJ2-2; 8 bases agree with TRBD2. Germline lookup yields CDR1 MGHRA and CDR2 YSYEKL. CDR3 length: 16 amino acids. J gave up 0 bases and V 3 bases, and 3 bases lay outside the gene matches. Here the CDR3 reads CASSHLGLANTGELFF. In DNA form, the CDR3 reads TGCGCCAGCAGCCACTTGGGACTAGCGAACACCGGGGAGCTGTTTTTT.

The gene calls are TRBV11-2 and TRBJ2-7; 8 bases match TRBD2. The V and J ends lost 4 bases and 4 bases, in that order; junction bases with no gene match: 9. Germline V CDR1 and CDR2: SGHAT, FQNNGV. The CDR3 contains 15 residues. The DNA of the CDR3 is TGTGCCAGCAGCTCCTGGGGAAGCGGGAGTTACGAGCAGTACTTC. Its translation: CASSSWGSGSYEQYF. Complete variable domain (other parts from reference TRBV11-2 and TRBJ2-7): EAGVAQSPRYKIIEKRQSVAFWCNPISGHATLYWYQQILGQGPKLLIQFQNNGVVDDSQLPKDRFSAERLKGVDSTLKIQPAKLEDSAVYLCASSSWGSGSYEQYFGPGTRLTVT.

Here the CDR3 reads CASSRTVALGYGYTF. As DNA, the CDR3 is TGTGCCAGCAGTCGTACGGTAGCGCTCGGCTATGGCTACACCTTC. The rearrangement links TRBV6-5 to TRBJ1-2; D is undetermined. Trimming cost V 5 bases and J 4 bases, with 17 bases left between them. CDR1 MNHEY and CDR2 SVGAGI come from the germline V gene. The CDR3 extends over 15 amino acids.

The chain employs TRBV5-6 and TRBJ2-7; a weak D match, TRBD2 (5 bases). In germline, CDR1 is SGHDT, CDR2 YYEEEE. The length of the CDR3 is 16 residues. Trimming took off 0 bases at V and 3 bases at J, with 16 bases between the two ends. DNA of the CDR3: TGTGCCAGCAGCTTGGTGGCTTGGGGAGCGGTCTACGAGCAGTACTTC. Translated: CASSLVAWGAVYEQYF.

This clone appeared once. The V call is TRBV11-2, the J call TRBJ2-1; maybe TRBD2 (6 bases). Germline V gene data show CDR1 as SGHAT and CDR2 as FQNNGV. The CDR3 is made up of 14 amino acids. V dropped 6 bases and J dropped 7 bases, with 16 bases sitting between them. The DNA of the CDR3 is TGTGCCAGCAGGTCGTTAGCGGCCCCTAATGAGCAGTTCTTC. This sequence encodes CASRSLAAPNEQFF.

Turning to this clone: The junction shows a germline mismatch at one end, possibly a read error. The chain couples TRBV6-1 to TRBJ2-4; D might be TRBD2 (7 bases). This CDR3 is 13 amino acids long. In germline, CDR1 is MNHNS, CDR2 SASEGT. CDR3 DNA: TGTGCCAGCAGCGAAAACGGGGGCGACCTGCGGGGGTTC. This codes for CASSENGGDLRGF.

The V gene is TRBV7-9, the J gene TRBJ2-7; 13 bases agree with TRBD2. The junction had 0 bases not matched to a gene; V was cut back by 2 bases and J by 2 bases. The CDR3 runs to 15 residues. CDR1 is SEHNR and CDR2 is FQNEAQ in the germline V gene (reference sequence). DNA of the CDR3: TGTGCCAGCAGCTTAACTAGCGGGGGGGCCTACGAGCAGTACTTC. This encodes CASSLTSGGAYEQYF.

The chain combines TRBV6-6 with TRBJ2-7, with 9 bases that match TRBD2. V lost 1 base to trimming and J lost 2 bases; unmatched junction nucleotides: 3. The CDR3 extends over 15 amino acids. Germline V gene lookup returns CDR1 MNHNY and CDR2 SVGAGI (reference sequence). The CDR3 here is CASSYYQREAYEQYF. The DNA of the CDR3 is TGTGCCAGCAGTTACTACCAGCGGGAGGCCTACGAGCAGTACTTC.

This chain's CDR3 is CASSHAETGGYSNQPQHF. The CDR3 nucleotides are TGCGCCAGCAGCCATGCCGAGACAGGGGGTTATAGCAATCAGCCCCAGCATTTT. The V call is TRBV4-1, the J call TRBJ1-5; 9 nucleotides line up with TRBD1. This CDR3 is 18 amino acids long. The germline gives CDR1 MGHRA, CDR2 YSYEKL. The ends lost 3 bases at V and 0 bases at J; junction bases unmatched: 9.

V is TRBV6-5 and J is TRBJ2-3; no definite D call. V lost 6 bases and J lost 2, with 9 bases in between. The CDR3 contains 13 residues. Germline CDR1 MNHEY, CDR2 SVGAGI. CDR3 in amino acids: CASSPIHTDTQYF. CDR3 in DNA: TGTGCCAGCAGCCCAATCCACACAGATACGCAGTATTTT.

The rearrangement joins TRBV2 to TRBJ1-2; D perhaps matches TRBD1 (5 bases). CDR1 and CDR2 (germline): SNHLY, FYNNEI. V was clipped by 6 bases and J by 4 bases, with 15 bases between them. This CDR3 has 14 residues. The CDR3 sequence: CASSGAGETYGYTF. DNA for the CDR3: TGTGCCAGCAGCGGGGCGGGGGAAACCTATGGCTACACCTTC.